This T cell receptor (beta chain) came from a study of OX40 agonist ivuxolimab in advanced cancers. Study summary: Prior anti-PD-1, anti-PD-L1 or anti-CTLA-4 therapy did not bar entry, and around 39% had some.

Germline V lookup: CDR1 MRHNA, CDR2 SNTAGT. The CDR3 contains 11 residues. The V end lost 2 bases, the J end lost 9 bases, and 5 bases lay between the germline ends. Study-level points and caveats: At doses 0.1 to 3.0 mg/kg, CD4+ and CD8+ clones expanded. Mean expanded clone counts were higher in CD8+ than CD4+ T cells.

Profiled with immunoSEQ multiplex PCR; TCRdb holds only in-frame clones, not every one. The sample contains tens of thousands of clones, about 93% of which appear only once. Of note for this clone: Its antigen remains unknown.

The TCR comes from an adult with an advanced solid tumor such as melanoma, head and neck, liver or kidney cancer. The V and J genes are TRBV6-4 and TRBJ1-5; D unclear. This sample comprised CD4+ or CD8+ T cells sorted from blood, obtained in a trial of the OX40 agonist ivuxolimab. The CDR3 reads CASSDLGPQHF. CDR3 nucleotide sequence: TGTGCCAGCAGTGACCTCGGGCCCCAGCATTTT.